The 14 T cell receptor beta chains listed next were all sequenced from one sample in a study of cytomegalovirus exposure and HLA in healthy donors. The PCR had 60 Vbeta and 13 Jbeta primers. Data came from immunoSEQ multiplex PCR; TCRdb stores just in-frame clones and leaves some out. The table shows roughly 88,000 clones, with approximately 76% occurring only once. Sequenced: PBMCs. Receptor source: a man aged 30 to 45 in good health and CMV-seropositive.

The chain recombines TRBV9 with TRBJ2-5; D possibly corresponds to TRBD2 (5 bases). V was trimmed by 4 bases and J by 6 bases, leaving 19 bases between them. The germline V gene has CDR1 SGDLS and CDR2 YYNGEE. The CDR3 is 15 residues long. The chain's CDR3 is CASSPRAALSQTQYF. DNA of the CDR3: TGTGCCAGCAGCCCCCGAGCGGCCCTGTCCCAGACCCAGTACTTC.

J is TRBJ1-2 and V is TRBV2, with D perhaps matching TRBD1 (6 bases). Germline assignment: CDR1 SNHLY and CDR2 FYNNEI. The ends were cut back, 8 bases at V and 8 bases at J, with 24 bases in the middle. CDR3 length: 15 residues. The CDR3 nucleotides are TGTGCCAGCGTACAGGGCGTGGGAGTAGGAGGAGGCTACACCTTC. It specifies CASVQGVGVGGGYTF.

The chain carries TRBV9 and TRBJ1-2, with 8 nucleotides matching TRBD1. Germline V CDR1 and CDR2: SGDLS, YYNGEE. The length of the CDR3 is 17 residues. The trim removed 3 bases at V and 7 bases at J, leaving 17 bases unmatched. The CDR3 DNA is TGTGCCAGCAGCGCCCCAAGACAGGGGTCCCGAAGGAGTGGCTACACCTTC. The encoded protein is CASSAPRQGSRRSGYTF.

V is TRBV5-1 and J is TRBJ1-1; D is uncertain. V was pared by 2 bases and J by 0 bases, with 11 bases between. This CDR3 is 15 amino acids long. CDR1 is SGHRS and CDR2 is YFSETQ in the germline V gene. The CDR3 sequence is CASSFHTDLNTEAFF. CDR3 nucleotides: TGCGCCAGCAGCTTTCATACAGATTTGAACACTGAAGCTTTCTTT.

This clone was seen a few times. The chain links TRBV6-1 to TRBJ2-7; 8 positions match TRBD1. The CDR3 covers 14 residues. V gave up 4 bases and J gave up 4 bases; unmatched junction bases: 6. Germline lookup yields CDR1 MNHNS and CDR2 SASEGT. The CDR3 here is CASSATGEMYEQYF. The DNA of the CDR3 is TGTGCCAGCAGTGCGACAGGGGAAATGTACGAGCAGTACTTC.

The chain carries TRBV6-6 and TRBJ2-1; perhaps TRBD2 as D (5 bases). Trimming removed 6 bases from V and 5 bases from J, with 11 bases in between. This CDR3 comprises 13 residues. Germline CDR1 MNHNY, CDR2 SVGAGI (reference sequence). CDR3 coding DNA: TGTGCCAGCAGCTCCGAGAGGGACAATGAGCAGTTCTTC. Amino acids: CASSSERDNEQFF.

The chain has TRBV19 and TRBJ2-1; 7 bases line up with TRBD2. The J segment lost 6 bases and the V segment lost 3 bases, leaving 5 bases of the junction unmatched. The CDR3 is 14 residues long. The germline CDR1 and CDR2 sequences are LNHDA and SQIVND (reference sequence). The CDR3 DNA reads as TGTGCCAGTAGTATTAGGCGGGAGCTCAATGAGCAGTTCTTC. Amino acid sequence: CASSIRRELNEQFF.

This clone has a handful of counts. The V and J genes are TRBV9 and TRBJ2-3; maybe TRBD2 (6 bases). The germline V gene has CDR1 SGDLS and CDR2 YYNGEE. The CDR3 extends over 15 amino acids. V dropped 0 bases and J dropped 0 bases, with 8 bases sitting between them. As DNA, the CDR3 is TGTGCCAGCAGCGTAGTAGGGACTAGCACAGATACGCAGTATTTT. Translation gives CASSVVGTSTDTQYF.

In the case of this clone: The junction departs from the called germline gene at one end, perhaps through a read error. The chain recombines TRBV7-7 with TRBJ2-1; tentative D call: TRBD1 (5 bases). Germline V gene sequence: CDR1 SSHAT, CDR2 FNYEAQ (reference sequence). The CDR3 runs to 14 residues. CDR3 residues: CASSPLDKYNEQFF. The CDR3 region has the DNA TGTGCTAGCAGCCCGCTGGACAAATACAATGAGCAGTTCTTC.

The rearrangement links TRBV4-1 to TRBJ2-7; 8 nucleotides align to TRBD2. The trim removed 4 bases at V and 3 bases at J, leaving 5 bases unmatched. The CDR3 is 14 amino acids. In germline, CDR1 is MGHRA, CDR2 YSYEKL. CDR3 protein: CASSPSGSNYEQYF. The DNA for the CDR3 is TGCGCCAGCAGCCCCAGCGGGAGTAACTACGAGCAGTACTTC.

On this clone: Other DNA sequences in this specimen translate into the identical CDR3. The V call is TRBV29-1, the J call TRBJ1-1, with D possibly being TRBD1 (5 bases). The germline CDR1 and CDR2 sequences are SQVTM and ANQGSEA. The CDR3 length is 13 residues. V was pared by 5 bases and J by 0 bases, with 10 bases between. The CDR3 bases are TGCAGCGTTAGGACGGACATGAACACTGAAGCTTTCTTT. Encoded protein: CSVRTDMNTEAFF.

The CDR3: CASSEIGQLYNEQFF. Written as DNA, the CDR3 is TGTGCCAGCAGTGAAATAGGACAGTTATACAATGAGCAGTTCTTC. The J gene is TRBJ2-1, the V gene TRBV6-1; maybe TRBD1 (6 bases). This CDR3 comprises 15 residues. Germline loops: CDR1 MNHNS, CDR2 SASEGT. V lost 2 bases and J 4 bases, leaving 12 bases between the germline ends.

This clone was observed a handful of times. This rearrangement joins TRBV2 to TRBJ2-1; 14 nucleotides agree with TRBD2. Losses at the gene ends were 5 bases for V and 8 bases for J; bases not matched to a gene: 14. The CDR3 spans 18 residues. Germline CDR1 SNHLY, CDR2 FYNNEI. The CDR3: CASSWPGTSGGPGHEQFF. CDR3 DNA: TGTGCCAGCAGTTGGCCCGGGACTAGCGGGGGCCCCGGGCATGAGCAGTTCTTC. Based on the CDR3 plus reference TRBV2 and TRBJ2-1, the full variable domain is EPEVTQTPSHQVTQMGQEVILRCVPISNHLYFYWYRQILGQKVEFLVSFYNNEISEKSEIFDDQFSVERPDGSNFTLKIRSTKLEDSAMYFCASSWPGTSGGPGHEQFFGPGTRLTVL.

This chain links TRBV7-2 with TRBJ1-4; D is undetermined. Germline loops: CDR1 SGHTA, CDR2 FQGNSA. The CDR3 has 14 amino acids. V lost 0 bases, J lost 0 bases, and 2 bases lay in between. This chain's CDR3 is CASSLAATNEKLFF. The CDR3 DNA follows: TGTGCCAGCAGCTTAGCCGCAACTAATGAAAAACTGTTTTTT.